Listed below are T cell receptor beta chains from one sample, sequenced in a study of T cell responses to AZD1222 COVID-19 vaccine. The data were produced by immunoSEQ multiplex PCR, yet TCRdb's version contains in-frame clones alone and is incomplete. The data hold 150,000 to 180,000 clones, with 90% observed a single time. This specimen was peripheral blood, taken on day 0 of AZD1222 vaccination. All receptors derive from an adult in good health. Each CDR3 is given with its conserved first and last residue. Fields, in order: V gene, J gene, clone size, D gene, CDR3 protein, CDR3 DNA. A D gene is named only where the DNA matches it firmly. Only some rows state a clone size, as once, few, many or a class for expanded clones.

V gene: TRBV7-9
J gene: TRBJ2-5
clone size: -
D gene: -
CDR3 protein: CASSSPQDRQETQYF
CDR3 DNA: TGTGCCAGCAGCTCCCCCCAAGACAGGCAAGAGACCCAGTACTTC

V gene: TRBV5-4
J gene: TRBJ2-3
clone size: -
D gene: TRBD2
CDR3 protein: CASSPTSGRTDTQYF
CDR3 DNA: TGTGCCAGCAGCCCCACTAGCGGGAGGACAGATACGCAGTATTTT

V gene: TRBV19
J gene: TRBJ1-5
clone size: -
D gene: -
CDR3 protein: CASSIGRQPNQPQHF
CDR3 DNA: TGTGCCAGTAGTATAGGTCGGCAGCCTAATCAGCCCCAGCATTTT

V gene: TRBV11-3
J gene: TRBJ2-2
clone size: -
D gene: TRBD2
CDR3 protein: CASSLGLADYTGELFF
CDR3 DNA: TGTGCCAGCAGCTTAGGTCTAGCGGATTACACCGGGGAGCTGTTTTTT

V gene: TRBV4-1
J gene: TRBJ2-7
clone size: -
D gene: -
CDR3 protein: CASSPRGYEQYF
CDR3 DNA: TGCGCCAGCAGCCCCCGGGGCTACGAGCAGTACTTC

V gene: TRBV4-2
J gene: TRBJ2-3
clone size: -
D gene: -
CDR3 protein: CASSPEGDYLSTDTQYF
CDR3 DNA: TGTGCCAGCAGCCCCGAGGGAGACTATTTGAGCACAGATACGCAGTATTTT

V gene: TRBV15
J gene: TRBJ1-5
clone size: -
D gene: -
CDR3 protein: CATSSRTVNSNQPQHF
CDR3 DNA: TGTGCCACCAGCAGTCGGACGGTGAATAGCAATCAGCCCCAGCATTTT

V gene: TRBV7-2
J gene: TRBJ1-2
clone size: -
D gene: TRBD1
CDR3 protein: CASSSRTGGTYGYTF
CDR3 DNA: TGTGCCAGCAGCTCCCGGACAGGGGGAACCTATGGCTACACCTTC

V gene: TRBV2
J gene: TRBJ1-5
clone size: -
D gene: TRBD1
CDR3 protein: CASRGTVSNQPQHF
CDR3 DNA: TGTGCCAGCAGGGGGACAGTTAGCAATCAGCCCCAGCATTTT

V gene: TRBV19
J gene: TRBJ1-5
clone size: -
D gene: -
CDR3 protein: CASSQNWARGGNQPQHF
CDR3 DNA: TGTGCCAGTAGCCAAAACTGGGCACGGGGGGGCAATCAGCCCCAGCATTTT

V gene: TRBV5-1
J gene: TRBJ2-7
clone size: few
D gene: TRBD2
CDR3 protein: CASSWDYLDSYEQYF
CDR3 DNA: TGCGCCAGCAGCTGGGACTACCTGGACTCCTACGAGCAGTACTTC

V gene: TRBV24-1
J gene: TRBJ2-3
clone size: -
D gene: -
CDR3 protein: CATSDRRDGTDTQYF
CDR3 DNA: TGTGCCACCAGTGACCGCCGGGACGGCACAGATACGCAGTATTTT

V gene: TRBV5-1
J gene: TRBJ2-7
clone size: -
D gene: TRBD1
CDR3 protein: CASSGGQAYEQYF
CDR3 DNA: TGCGCCAGCAGCGGGGGACAGGCCTACGAGCAGTACTTC

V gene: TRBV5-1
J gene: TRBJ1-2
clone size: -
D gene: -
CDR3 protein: CASSWGSYGYTF
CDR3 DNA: TGCGCCAGCAGCTGGGGTTCCTATGGCTACACCTTC

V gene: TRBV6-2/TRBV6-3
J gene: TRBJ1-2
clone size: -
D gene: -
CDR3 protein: CASSSPRTNYGYTF
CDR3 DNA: TGTGCCAGCAGTTCCCCCAGGACCAACTATGGCTACACCTTC

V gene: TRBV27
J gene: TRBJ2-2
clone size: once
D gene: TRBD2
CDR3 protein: CASSLLAGGLTGELFF
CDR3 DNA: TGTGCCAGCAGTTTGTTGGCGGGAGGACTGACCGGGGAGCTGTTTTTT

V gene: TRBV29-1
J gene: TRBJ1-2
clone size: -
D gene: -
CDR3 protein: CSVDPQGGGYGYTF
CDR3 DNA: TGCAGCGTTGACCCCCAGGGTGGTGGGTATGGCTACACCTTC

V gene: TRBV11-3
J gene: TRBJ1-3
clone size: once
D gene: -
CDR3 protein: CASSPQFWGSGGNTIYF
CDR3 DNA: TGTGCCAGCAGCCCCCAGTTTTGGGGGAGCGGTGGAAACACCATATATTTT

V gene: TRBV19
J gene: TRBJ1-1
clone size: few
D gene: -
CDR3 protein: CASSIVLAGWMNTEAFF
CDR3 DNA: TGTGCCAGTAGTATAGTATTGGCAGGGTGGATGAACACTGAAGCTTTCTTT

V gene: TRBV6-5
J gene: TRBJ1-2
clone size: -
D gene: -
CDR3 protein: CASSPDRGFGYGYTF
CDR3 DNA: TGTGCCAGCAGCCCCGATAGGGGCTTTGGCTATGGCTACACCTTC

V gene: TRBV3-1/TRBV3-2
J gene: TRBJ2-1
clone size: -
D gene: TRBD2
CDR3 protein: CASSQVAGGSHEQFF
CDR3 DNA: TGTGCCAGCAGCCAAGTTGCGGGGGGCAGCCATGAGCAGTTCTTC

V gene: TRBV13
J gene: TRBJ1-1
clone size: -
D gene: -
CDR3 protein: CASSLGTRYRAFF
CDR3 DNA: TGTGCCAGCAGCTTAGGTACCAGATACCGAGCTTTCTTT

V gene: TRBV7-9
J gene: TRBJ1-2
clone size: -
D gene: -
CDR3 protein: CASSSPGQLYGYTF
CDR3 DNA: TGTGCCAGCAGCTCGCCGGGACAACTCTATGGCTACACCTTC

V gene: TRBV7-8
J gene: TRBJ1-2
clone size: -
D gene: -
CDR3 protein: CASSLAQTDYGYTF
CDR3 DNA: TGTGCCAGCAGCTTAGCGCAGACAGACTATGGCTACACCTTC

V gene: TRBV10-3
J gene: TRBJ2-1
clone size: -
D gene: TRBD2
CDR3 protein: CAISDASGSEQFF
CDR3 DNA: TGTGCCATCAGTGATGCTAGCGGGAGCGAGCAGTTCTTC

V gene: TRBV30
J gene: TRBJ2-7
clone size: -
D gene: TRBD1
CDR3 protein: CARLDRVNYEQYF
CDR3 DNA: TGTGCCCGACTGGACAGGGTAAACTACGAGCAGTACTTC

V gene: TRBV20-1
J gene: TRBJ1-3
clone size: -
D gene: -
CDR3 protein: CSASIGGAGNTIYF
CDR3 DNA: TGCAGTGCTAGTATCGGGGGGGCTGGAAACACCATATATTTT

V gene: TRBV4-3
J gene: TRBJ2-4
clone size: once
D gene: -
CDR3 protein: CASSQDLATIQYF
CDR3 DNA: TGCGCCAGCAGCCAAGACTTAGCGACCATTCAGTACTTC

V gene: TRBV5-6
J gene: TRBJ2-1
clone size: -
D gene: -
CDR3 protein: CASSHRDVGYNEQFF
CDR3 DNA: TGTGCCAGCAGCCACCGTGACGTAGGCTACAATGAGCAGTTCTTC

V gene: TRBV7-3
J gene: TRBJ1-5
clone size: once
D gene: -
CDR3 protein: CASSLTGGYAQPQHF
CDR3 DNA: TGTGCCAGCAGCTTAACGGGAGGGTACGCTCAGCCCCAGCATTTT

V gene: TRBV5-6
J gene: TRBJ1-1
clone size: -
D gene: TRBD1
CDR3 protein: CASSLEGRGTEAFF
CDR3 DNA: TGTGCCAGCAGCTTGGAAGGCAGGGGGACTGAAGCTTTCTTT

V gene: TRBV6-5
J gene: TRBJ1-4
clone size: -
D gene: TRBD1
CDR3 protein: CASSSLRGSGEKLFF
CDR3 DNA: TGTGCCAGCAGTTCGCTCAGGGGGAGCGGTGAAAAACTGTTTTTT

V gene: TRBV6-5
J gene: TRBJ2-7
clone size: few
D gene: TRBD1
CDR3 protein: CASSSPHRGAYEQYF
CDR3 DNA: TGTGCCAGCAGTTCCCCCCACAGGGGCGCCTACGAGCAGTACTTC

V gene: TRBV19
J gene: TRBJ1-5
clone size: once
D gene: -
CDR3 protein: CASSIRTPRVSNQPQHF
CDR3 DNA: TGTGCCAGTAGTATAAGGACCCCCCGGGTCTCTAATCAGCCCCAGCATTTT

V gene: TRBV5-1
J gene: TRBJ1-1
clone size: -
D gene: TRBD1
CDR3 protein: CASSSGQGNTEAFF
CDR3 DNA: TGCGCCAGCAGCTCGGGACAGGGAAACACTGAAGCTTTCTTT

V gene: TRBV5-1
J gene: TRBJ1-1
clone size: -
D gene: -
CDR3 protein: CASSSGGRADTEAFF
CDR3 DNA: TGCGCCAGCAGCTCTGGGGGGCGAGCCGACACTGAAGCTTTCTTT

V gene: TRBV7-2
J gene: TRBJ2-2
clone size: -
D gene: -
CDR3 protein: CASSFTPPTRSNTGELFF
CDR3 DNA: TGTGCCAGCAGTTTCACCCCTCCCACACGTTCCAACACCGGGGAGCTGTTTTTT

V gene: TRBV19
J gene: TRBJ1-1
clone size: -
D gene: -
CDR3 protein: CASRSLNTEAFF
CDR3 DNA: TGTGCCAGTAGGTCACTGAACACTGAAGCTTTCTTT

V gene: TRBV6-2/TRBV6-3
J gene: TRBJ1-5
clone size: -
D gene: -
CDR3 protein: CASNPRTANQPQHF
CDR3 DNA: TGTGCCAGCAACCCGAGGACAGCAAATCAGCCCCAGCATTTT

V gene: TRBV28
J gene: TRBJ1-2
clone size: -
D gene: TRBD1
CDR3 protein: CASRTGGHGYTF
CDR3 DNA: TGTGCCAGCAGAACAGGGGGCCATGGCTACACCTTC

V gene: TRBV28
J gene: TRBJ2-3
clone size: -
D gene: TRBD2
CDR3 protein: CASSFGLAGLLDTQYF
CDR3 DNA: TGTGCCAGCAGTTTCGGGCTAGCGGGGTTATTGGATACGCAGTATTTT

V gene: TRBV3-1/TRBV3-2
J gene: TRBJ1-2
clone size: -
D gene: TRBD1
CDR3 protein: CASSPGGTGLYYGYTF
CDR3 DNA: TGTGCCAGCAGCCCCGGTGGGACAGGACTGTACTATGGCTACACCTTC

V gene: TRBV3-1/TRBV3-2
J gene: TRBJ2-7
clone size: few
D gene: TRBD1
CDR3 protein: CASSSDRFNEQYF
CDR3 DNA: TGTGCCAGCAGCTCGGACAGGTTCAACGAGCAGTACTTC

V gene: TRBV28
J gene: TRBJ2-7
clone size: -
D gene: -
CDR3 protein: CASSSEGIYEQYF
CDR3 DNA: TGTGCCAGCAGTAGTGAGGGGATCTACGAGCAGTACTTC

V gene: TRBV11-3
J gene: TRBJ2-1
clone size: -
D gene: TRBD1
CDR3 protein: CASSSLGQGAYNEQFF
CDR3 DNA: TGTGCCAGCAGCTCCCTCGGACAGGGCGCCTACAATGAGCAGTTCTTC

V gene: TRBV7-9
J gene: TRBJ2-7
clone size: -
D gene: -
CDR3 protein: CASSFHSNRDKKSTYEQYF
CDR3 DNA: TGTGCCAGCAGCTTCCATAGCAACCGGGACAAAAAATCTACATACGAGCAGTACTTC

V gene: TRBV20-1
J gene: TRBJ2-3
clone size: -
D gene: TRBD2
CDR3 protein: CSASSGGGSTDTQYF
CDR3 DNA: TGCAGTGCTAGTAGCGGGGGGGGGAGCACAGATACGCAGTATTTT

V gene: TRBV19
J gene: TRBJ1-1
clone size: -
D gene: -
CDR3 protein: CASIGLGSTEAFF
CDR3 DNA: TGTGCCAGTATTGGGTTGGGTAGCACTGAAGCTTTCTTT

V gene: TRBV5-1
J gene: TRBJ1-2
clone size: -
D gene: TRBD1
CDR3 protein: CASSSPGTGGPANYGYTF
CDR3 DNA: TGCGCCAGCAGCTCCCCCGGGACAGGAGGCCCAGCTAACTATGGCTACACCTTC

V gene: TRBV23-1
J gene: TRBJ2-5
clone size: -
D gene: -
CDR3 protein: CASSRCRMGLVLAADIQETQYF
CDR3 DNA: TGCGCCAGCAGTCGGTGCAGGATGGGCCTGGTGTTGGCGGCAGATATCCAAGAGACCCAGTACTTC

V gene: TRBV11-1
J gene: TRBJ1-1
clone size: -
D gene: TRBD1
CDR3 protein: CASSYPGGAGTEAFF
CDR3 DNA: TGTGCCAGCAGTTATCCAGGGGGCGCGGGAACTGAAGCTTTCTTT

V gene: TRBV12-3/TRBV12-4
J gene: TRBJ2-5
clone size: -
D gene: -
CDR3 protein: CASSPQETQYF
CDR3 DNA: TGTGCCAGCAGCCCCCAAGAGACCCAGTACTTC

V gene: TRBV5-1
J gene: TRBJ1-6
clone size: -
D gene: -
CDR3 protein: CASSEGVRHSPLHF
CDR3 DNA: TGCGCCAGCAGCGAAGGTGTAAGGCATTCACCCCTCCACTTT

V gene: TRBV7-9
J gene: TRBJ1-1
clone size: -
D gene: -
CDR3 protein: CASSFMPGRSTEAFF
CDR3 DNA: TGTGCCAGCAGCTTTATGCCGGGTAGAAGCACTGAAGCTTTCTTT

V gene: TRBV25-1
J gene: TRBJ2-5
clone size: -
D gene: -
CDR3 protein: CASRGGQLVWETQYF
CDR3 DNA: TGTGCCAGCAGGGGGGGTCAATTGGTATGGGAGACCCAGTACTTC

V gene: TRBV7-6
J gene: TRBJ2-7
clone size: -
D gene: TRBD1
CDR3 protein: CASSQGQGFSTRSSYEQYF
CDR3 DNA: TGTGCCAGCAGCCAGGGACAGGGGTTTAGTACCAGGAGCTCCTACGAGCAGTACTTC

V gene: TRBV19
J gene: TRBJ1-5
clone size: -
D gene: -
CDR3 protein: CASSRHYRESNQPQHF
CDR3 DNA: TGTGCCAGTAGTCGACATTACAGGGAGAGCAATCAGCCCCAGCATTTT

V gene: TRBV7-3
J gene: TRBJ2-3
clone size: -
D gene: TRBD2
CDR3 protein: CASSLRGLAGGIVDTQYF
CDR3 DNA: TGTGCCAGCAGCTTAAGGGGACTAGCGGGAGGAATAGTGGATACGCAGTATTTT

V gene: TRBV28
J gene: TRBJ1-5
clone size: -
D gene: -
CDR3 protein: CASRGGNQPQHF
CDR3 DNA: TGTGCCAGCAGGGGAGGCAATCAGCCCCAGCATTTT